These 26 T cell receptor beta chains came from one sample sequenced in a study of T cell changes during pregnancy in multiple sclerosis. Produced via immunoSEQ multiplex PCR; TCRdb's table is partial and in-frame only. This table has around 52,000 clones, roughly 89% appearing once. Material for sequencing was peripheral blood from another person, used as feeder cells. The source is a human donor whose cells served as feeder cells for cultures in a pregnancy study.

The V gene is TRBV19, the J gene TRBJ1-2; a possible D gene is TRBD1 (5 bases). This CDR3 is 14 amino acids long. Trimming left V 9 bases short and J 4 bases short, with 18 bases between. The germline V gene has CDR1 LNHDA and CDR2 SQIVND (reference sequence). The CDR3 region is CASKTPTEIYGYTF. DNA for the CDR3: TGTGCCAGCAAAACTCCGACAGAAATCTATGGCTACACCTTC.

This chain uses TRBV6-6 with TRBJ1-4, with D tentatively TRBD1 (6 bases). V was shortened by 4 bases and J by 0 bases, with 12 bases between the two germline ends. The germline gives CDR1 MNHNY, CDR2 SVGAGI (reference sequence). The CDR3 covers 16 residues. This chain's CDR3 is CASSWTDHATNEKLFF. CDR3 nucleotides: TGTGCCAGCAGTTGGACAGACCATGCAACTAATGAAAAACTGTTTTTT.

The chain joins TRBV28 to TRBJ1-5, with a possible D match to TRBD1 (6 bases). Trimming took off 6 bases at V and 0 bases at J, with 18 bases between the two ends. Germline V lookup: CDR1 MDHEN, CDR2 SYDVKM. The CDR3 length is 17 residues. CDR3 nucleotide sequence: TGTGCCAGCAGGCCTACAGGGACGGGGTTTAGCAATCAGCCCCAGCATTTT. This sequence encodes CASRPTGTGFSNQPQHF.

This chain links TRBV7-9 with TRBJ1-2; TRBD1 is a possible D gene (5 bases). In germline, CDR1 is SEHNR, CDR2 FQNEAQ (reference sequence). V was cut by 4 bases and J by 4 bases, with 25 bases left in between. This CDR3 comprises 18 residues. CDR3 nucleotides: TGTGCCAGCAGCTCACCGAAACTGACAGCCCTTCAAAGCTATGGCTACACCTTC. Amino acid sequence: CASSSPKLTALQSYGYTF.

The rearrangement uses TRBV16 and TRBJ1-1, with a tentative D call TRBD1 (5 bases). CDR1 is KGHSY, CDR2 FQNENV, per germline. CDR3 size: 15 residues. V dropped 0 bases and J dropped 11 bases, with 19 bases sitting between them. The CDR3 DNA sequence: TGTGCCAGCAGCCAATCCAGTAGGCCGGGGGGTTCGGCTTTCTTT. Protein: CASSQSSRPGGSAFF. Drawing the rest from reference TRBV16 and TRBJ1-1, the complete variable domain is GEEVAQTPKHLVRGEGQKAKLYCAPIKGHSYVFWYQQVLKNEFKFLISFQNENVFDETGMPKERFSAKCLPNSPCSLEIQATKLEDSAVYFCASSQSSRPGGSAFFGQGTRLTVV.

This sequence joins TRBV6-1 and TRBJ2-4, with 11 positions matching TRBD2. CDR3 length equals 18 residues. The germline V gene encodes CDR1 MNHNS and CDR2 SASEGT. Trimming at V came to 4 bases and at J to 4 bases, leaving 12 bases not matched to a gene. CDR3 bases: TGTGCCAGCAGTGCCCTTGGGATAGCGGGAGGGAGGAAAAACATTCAGTACTTC. The encoded protein is CASSALGIAGGRKNIQYF.

This chain connects TRBV7-2 to TRBJ2-7; 10 nucleotides align to TRBD2. Germline V gives CDR1 SGHTA, CDR2 FQGNSA. This CDR3 has 16 amino acids. V dropped 1 base and J dropped 4; count of bases not matched to a gene: 7. The CDR3 region has the DNA TGTGCCAGCAGCTTAGACCCCACTAGCGGGATATACGAGCAGTACTTC. The encoded protein is CASSLDPTSGIYEQYF.

The chain employs TRBV30 and TRBJ1-2, with D unclear. This CDR3 region has 13 residues. The germline V gene encodes CDR1 GTSNPN and CDR2 SVGIG (reference sequence). The V end lost 5 bases, the J end lost 5 bases, and 15 bases lay between the germline ends. The CDR3 DNA follows: TGTGCCTGGGATCCGACACCAGCATATGGCTACACCTTC. Translated, it gives CAWDPTPAYGYTF.

The rearrangement joins TRBV28 to TRBJ1-4; the match to TRBD1 covers 8 bases. The CDR3 totals 15 residues. V was pared by 4 bases and J by 6 bases, with 7 bases of the junction left unmatched. Germline-derived CDR1 and CDR2 are MDHEN and SYDVKM. The CDR3 protein is CASSSWTGRDEKLFF. The CDR3 DNA reads as TGTGCCAGCAGTTCCTGGACAGGGAGAGATGAAAAACTGTTTTTT. The full variable domain, completed using reference TRBV28 and TRBJ1-4, is DVKVTQSSRYLVKRTGEKVFLECVQDMDHENMFWYRQDPGLGLRLIYFSYDVKMKEKGDIPEGYSVSREKKERFSLILESASTNQTSMYLCASSSWTGRDEKLFFGSGTQLSVL.

The rearrangement uses TRBV5-1 and TRBJ1-2; D remains unclear. The germline V gene encodes CDR1 SGHRS and CDR2 YFSETQ. This CDR3 region has 14 residues. Trimming pared 7 bases from V and 3 bases from J, leaving 16 bases between. CDR3 in amino acids: CASASLNHYYGYTF. CDR3 DNA: TGCGCCAGCGCCAGTCTAAACCACTACTATGGCTACACCTTC. Full variable domain (missing parts from reference TRBV5-1 and TRBJ1-2): KAGVTQTPRYLIKTRGQQVTLSCSPISGHRSVSWYQQTPGQGLQFLFEYFSETQRNKGNFPGRFSGRQFSNSRSEMNVSTLELGDSALYLCASASLNHYYGYTFGSGTRLTVV.

The chain recombines TRBV9 with TRBJ1-2; 7 bases are shared with TRBD1. The CDR3 extends over 15 amino acids. Germline-derived CDR1 and CDR2 are SGDLS and YYNGEE. Trimming removed 3 bases from V and 2 bases from J; junction bases left unmatched: 7. The CDR3, as DNA: TGTGCCAGCAGCGCTGGCGGCAGGGGGAACTATGGCTACACCTTC. Its protein product is CASSAGGRGNYGYTF.

The V call is TRBV10-2, the J call TRBJ2-1; D is perhaps TRBD2 (6 bases). The CDR3 is 14 residues long. With 3 bases removed from V and 7 bases from J, the gap between germline ends came to 13 bases. Looked up from germline, CDR1 is WSHSY and CDR2 is SAAADI. CDR3 DNA sequence: TGCGCCAGCAGTGACGCCCGTAGCGGAAATGAGCAGTTCTTC. Its protein product is CASSDARSGNEQFF.

The chain has TRBV29-1 and TRBJ2-7, with D possibly called TRBD1 or TRBD2 (6 bases each). Germline lookup yields CDR1 SQVTM and CDR2 ANQGSEA. This CDR3 spans 13 amino acids. V was clipped by 6 bases and J by 2 bases, with 14 bases between them. The CDR3 DNA reads TGCAGCGTGGCGGGACAAACCACCTACGAGCAGTACTTC. Its translation is CSVAGQTTYEQYF.

V usage is TRBV7-2 and J usage is TRBJ2-3; the D is unclear. Trimming left V 1 base short and J 4 bases short, with 12 bases between. The CDR3 has 15 amino acids. Germline CDR1 reads SGHTA; CDR2 reads FQGNSA. DNA for the CDR3: TGTGCCAGCAGCTTAGTGTGGGTTCCCGCAGATACGCAGTATTTT. Its translation: CASSLVWVPADTQYF.

The rearrangement joins TRBV5-1 to TRBJ2-5; 10 bases align to TRBD2. The CDR3 runs 14 residues. V shed 4 bases, J shed 2 bases, and the junction held 2 bases outside the gene matches. CDR1 and CDR2 from the germline V gene are SGHRS and YFSETQ. The CDR3 nucleotides read TGCGCCAGCAGCCCGACTAGCGGGCAAGAGACCCAGTACTTC. Its translation is CASSPTSGQETQYF.

The chain is built from TRBV28 and TRBJ2-1; 7 bases line up with TRBD2. The junction had 9 bases not matched to a gene; V was cut back by 6 bases and J by 4 bases. The CDR3 has 15 residues. CDR1 is MDHEN, CDR2 SYDVKM, per germline. The CDR3 sequence: CASRAQPGGYNEQFF. CDR3 nucleotides: TGTGCCAGCAGGGCTCAGCCGGGGGGTTACAATGAGCAGTTCTTC. Together with reference TRBV28 and TRBJ2-1, the CDR3 gives the full variable domain: DVKVTQSSRYLVKRTGEKVFLECVQDMDHENMFWYRQDPGLGLRLIYFSYDVKMKEKGDIPEGYSVSREKKERFSLILESASTNQTSMYLCASRAQPGGYNEQFFGPGTRLTVL.

This chain uses TRBV5-1 with TRBJ2-1; 7 bases agree with TRBD1. This CDR3 region has 16 residues. V trimming: 0 bases; J trimming: 4 bases; junction bases outside the gene matches: 7. Germline V CDR1 and CDR2: SGHRS, YFSETQ. The CDR3 here is CASSLGLGQSYNEQFF. The CDR3 coding sequence is TGCGCCAGCAGCTTGGGTTTGGGACAGAGTTACAATGAGCAGTTCTTC.

The V call is TRBV5-5, the J call TRBJ2-2; perhaps TRBD1 as D (5 bases). The CDR3 length is 15 residues. From germline, CDR1 is SGHKS and CDR2 YYEKEE (reference sequence). With 0 bases removed from V and 2 bases from J, the gap between germline ends came to 8 bases. The CDR3 nucleotides read TGTGCCAGCAGCTTGGTTCAGGGTAACACCGGGGAGCTGTTTTTT. Amino acids: CASSLVQGNTGELFF.

This clone turned up a few times. The chain recombines TRBV27 with TRBJ2-1, with no clear D. V was pared by 5 bases and J by 2 bases, with 10 bases between. Germline V gene lookup returns CDR1 MNHEY and CDR2 SMNVEV (reference sequence). CDR3 size: 14 residues. The chain's CDR3 is CASSDRQAYNEQFF. Here the CDR3 DNA reads TGTGCCAGCAGTGATCGACAAGCCTACAATGAGCAGTTCTTC.

The rearrangement links TRBV7-6 to TRBJ1-1, with D possibly matching TRBD1 (5 bases). Trimming removed 1 base from V and 0 bases from J, with 9 bases in between. Germline loops: CDR1 SGHVS, CDR2 FNYEAQ. The CDR3 has 15 residues. DNA of the CDR3: TGTGCCAGCAGCTTAGGGGCGGACATGAACACTGAAGCTTTCTTT. Protein sequence: CASSLGADMNTEAFF.

This clone was found a few times. The chain is built from TRBV7-9 and TRBJ1-2, with TRBD1 matching over 8 bases. Germline V gives CDR1 SEHNR, CDR2 FQNEAQ (reference sequence). With V trimmed by 5 bases and J by 7 bases, 21 bases remained unmatched. The CDR3 sequence is 18 residues long. DNA of the CDR3: TGTGCCAGCAGCCCCCCCTTTGGAGACAGGGGTCCGCTGGGTGGCTACACCTTC. Translating it yields CASSPPFGDRGPLGGYTF.

The rearrangement links TRBV7-9 to TRBJ2-7; a weak D match, TRBD2 (5 bases). This CDR3 region has 13 residues. In germline, CDR1 is SEHNR, CDR2 FQNEAQ (reference sequence). Deletions cut 1 base from V and 7 bases from J, with 11 bases between. CDR3 in amino acids: CASSLEYRGEQYF. The CDR3 DNA reads as TGTGCCAGCAGCTTAGAGTACAGAGGGGAGCAGTACTTC.

The chain has TRBV5-6 and TRBJ2-7; 9 nucleotides align to TRBD1. The junction had 5 bases not matched to a gene; V was cut back by 0 bases and J by 1 base. The CDR3 runs 16 residues. Germline values: CDR1 SGHDT, CDR2 YYEEEE. The CDR3 spells CASSLALGTGSYEQYF. CDR3 DNA sequence: TGTGCCAGCAGCTTGGCCTTAGGGACAGGGTCCTACGAGCAGTACTTC.

The chain joins TRBV2 to TRBJ1-3, with D perhaps matching TRBD1 (6 bases). Trimming took 2 bases from V and 1 from J, leaving 15 bases between them. The CDR3 runs 17 residues. The germline V gene has CDR1 SNHLY and CDR2 FYNNEI. CDR3 nucleotides: TGTGCCAGCAGTGAACGAAAGGGGGTTGGGTCTGGAAACACCATATATTTT. This translates into CASSERKGVGSGNTIYF.

This chain joins TRBV5-1 and TRBJ1-2, with TRBD1 matching 8 bases. Germline lookup yields CDR1 SGHRS and CDR2 YFSETQ. V dropped 4 bases and J dropped 7; count of bases not matched to a gene: 15. The CDR3 extends over 16 amino acids. In nucleotides, the CDR3 is TGCGCCAGCAGCCCCCAGGCAGGGGGCGCATCGGGTGGCTACACCTTC. Amino acids: CASSPQAGGASGGYTF.

The CDR3 region has the DNA TGTGCCAGCAGCTTAGACAGGGGGCGCTGGGAGACCCAGTACTTC. Translated, it gives CASSLDRGRWETQYF. V and J are TRBV7-9 and TRBJ2-5; 9 positions agree with TRBD1. Germline V gene data show CDR1 as SEHNR and CDR2 as FQNEAQ (reference sequence). Germline trimming cut 1 base from V and 5 bases from J; bases unmatched to any gene: 5. CDR3 length: 15 residues.